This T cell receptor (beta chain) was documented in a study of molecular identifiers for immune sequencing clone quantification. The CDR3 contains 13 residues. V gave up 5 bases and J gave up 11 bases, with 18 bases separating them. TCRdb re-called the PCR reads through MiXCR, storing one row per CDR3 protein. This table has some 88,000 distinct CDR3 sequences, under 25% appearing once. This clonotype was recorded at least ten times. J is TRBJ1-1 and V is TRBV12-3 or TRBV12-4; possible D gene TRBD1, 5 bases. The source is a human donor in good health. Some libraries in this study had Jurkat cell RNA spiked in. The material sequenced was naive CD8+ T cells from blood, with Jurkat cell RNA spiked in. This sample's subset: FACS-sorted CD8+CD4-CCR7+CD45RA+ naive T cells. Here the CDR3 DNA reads TGTGCCAGCAGTCTAAGAATGAGCGGGACGGCTTTCTTT. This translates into CASSLRMSGTAFF.